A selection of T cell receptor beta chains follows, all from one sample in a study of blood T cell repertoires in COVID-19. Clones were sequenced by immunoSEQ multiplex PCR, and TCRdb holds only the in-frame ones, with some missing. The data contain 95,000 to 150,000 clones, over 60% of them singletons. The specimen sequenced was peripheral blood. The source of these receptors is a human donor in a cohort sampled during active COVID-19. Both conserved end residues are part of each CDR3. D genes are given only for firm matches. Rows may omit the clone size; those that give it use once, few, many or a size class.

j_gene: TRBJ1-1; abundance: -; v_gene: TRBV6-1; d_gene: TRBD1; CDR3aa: CASTEQGINTEAFF; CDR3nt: TGTGCCAGCACTGAACAGGGGATTAACACTGAAGCTTTCTTT
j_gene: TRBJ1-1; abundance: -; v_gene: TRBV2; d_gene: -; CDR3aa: CASSRGLGTEAFF; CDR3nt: TGTGCCAGCAGCAGGGGTTTGGGTACTGAAGCTTTCTTT
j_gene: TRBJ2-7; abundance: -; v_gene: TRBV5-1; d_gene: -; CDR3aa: CASSVGGPYEQYF; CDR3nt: TGCGCCAGCAGCGTGGGGGGGCCCTACGAGCAGTACTTC
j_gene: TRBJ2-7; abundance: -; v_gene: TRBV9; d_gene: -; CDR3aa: CASSVDGTYEQYF; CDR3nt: TGTGCCAGCAGCGTAGATGGGACATACGAGCAGTACTTC
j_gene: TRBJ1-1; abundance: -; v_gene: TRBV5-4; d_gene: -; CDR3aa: CASSLWGVQNTEAFF; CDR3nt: TGTGCCAGCAGCTTGTGGGGGGTTCAGAACACTGAAGCTTTCTTT
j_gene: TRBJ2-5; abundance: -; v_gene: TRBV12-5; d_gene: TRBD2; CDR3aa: CASGSSGQETQYF; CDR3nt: TGTGCTAGTGGGTCTAGCGGCCAAGAGACCCAGTACTTC
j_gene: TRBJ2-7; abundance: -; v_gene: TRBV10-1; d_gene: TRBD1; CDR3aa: CASSEAQGASRYEQYF; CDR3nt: TGCGCCAGCAGTGAGGCACAGGGGGCGAGCCGCTACGAGCAGTACTTC
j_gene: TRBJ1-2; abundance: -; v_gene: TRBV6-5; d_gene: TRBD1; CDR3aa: CATLRGRGQFGYTF; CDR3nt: TGTGCCACCCTCCGAGGCAGGGGGCAGTTTGGCTACACCTTC
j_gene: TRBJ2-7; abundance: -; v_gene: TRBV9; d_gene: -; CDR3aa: CASSVGAGTYEQYF; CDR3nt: TGTGCCAGCAGCGTAGGTGCGGGGACCTACGAGCAGTACTTC
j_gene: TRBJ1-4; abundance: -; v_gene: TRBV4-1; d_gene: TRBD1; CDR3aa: CASSQGTGVNEKLFF; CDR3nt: TGCGCCAGCAGCCAAGGGACAGGGGTTAATGAAAAACTGTTTTTT
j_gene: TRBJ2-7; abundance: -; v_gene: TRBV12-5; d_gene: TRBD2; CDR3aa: CASGSGTSGYEQYF; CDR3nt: TGTGCTAGTGGATCCGGGACTAGCGGGTACGAGCAGTACTTC
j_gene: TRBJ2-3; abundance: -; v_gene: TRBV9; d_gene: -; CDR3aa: CASSVASEDTQYF; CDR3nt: TGTGCCAGCAGCGTGGCTAGCGAGGATACGCAGTATTTT
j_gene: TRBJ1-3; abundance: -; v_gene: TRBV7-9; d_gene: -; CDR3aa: CASSLAGMGNTIYF; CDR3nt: TGTGCCAGCAGCCTGGCCGGGATGGGAAACACCATATATTTT
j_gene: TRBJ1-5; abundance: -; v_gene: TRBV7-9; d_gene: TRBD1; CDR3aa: CASSQGGDNQPQHF; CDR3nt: TGTGCCAGCAGCCAAGGGGGCGACAATCAGCCCCAGCATTTT
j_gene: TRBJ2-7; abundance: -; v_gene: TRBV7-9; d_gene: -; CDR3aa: CASSLAGGAYEQYF; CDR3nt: TGTGCCAGCAGCTTAGCGGGAGGAGCCTACGAGCAGTACTTC
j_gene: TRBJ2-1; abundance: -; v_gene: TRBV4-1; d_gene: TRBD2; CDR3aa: CASSLSAGVGEQFF; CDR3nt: TGCGCCAGCAGCCTCTCAGCGGGGGTAGGTGAGCAGTTCTTC
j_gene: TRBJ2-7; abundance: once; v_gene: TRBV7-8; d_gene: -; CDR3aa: CASSDGGPNGYEQYF; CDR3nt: TGTGCCAGCAGCGACGGGGGGCCCAACGGCTACGAGCAGTACTTC
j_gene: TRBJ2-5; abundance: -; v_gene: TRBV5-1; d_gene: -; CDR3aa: CASSLGTAQETQYF; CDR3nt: TGCGCCAGCAGCTTGGGTACAGCCCAAGAGACCCAGTACTTC
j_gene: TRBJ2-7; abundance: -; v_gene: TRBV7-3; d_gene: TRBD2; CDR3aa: CASSLPPRSTRGEQYF; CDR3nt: TGTGCCAGCAGCTTGCCCCCTCGCTCGACGCGGGGGGAGCAGTACTTC
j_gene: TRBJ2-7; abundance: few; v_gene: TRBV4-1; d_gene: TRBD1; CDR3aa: CASSQDGQDTFYEQYF; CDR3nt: TGCGCCAGCAGCCAAGATGGACAGGACACCTTCTACGAGCAGTACTTC
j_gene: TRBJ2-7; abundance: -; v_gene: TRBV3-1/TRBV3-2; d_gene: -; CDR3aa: CASSPPVRDKTYEQYF; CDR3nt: TGTGCCAGCAGCCCGCCGGTCCGGGACAAGACCTACGAGCAGTACTTC
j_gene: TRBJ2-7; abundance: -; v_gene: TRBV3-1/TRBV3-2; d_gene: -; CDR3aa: CASSHAGSYEQYF; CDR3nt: TGTGCCAGCAGCCATGCAGGATCCTACGAGCAGTACTTC
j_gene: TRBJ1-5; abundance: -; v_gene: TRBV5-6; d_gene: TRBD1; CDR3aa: CASSIRTGYYQPQHF; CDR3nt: TGTGCCAGCAGCATAAGGACAGGGTATTATCAGCCCCAGCATTTT
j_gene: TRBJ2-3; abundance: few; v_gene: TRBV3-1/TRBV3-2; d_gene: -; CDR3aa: CASSPLPGAVTDTQYF; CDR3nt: TGTGCCAGCAGCCCTTTACCGGGAGCTGTTACAGATACGCAGTATTTT
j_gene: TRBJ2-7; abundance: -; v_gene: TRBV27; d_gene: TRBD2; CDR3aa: CASQTSGPSLYEQYF; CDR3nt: TGTGCCAGCCAGACTAGCGGCCCTTCCCTCTACGAGCAGTACTTC
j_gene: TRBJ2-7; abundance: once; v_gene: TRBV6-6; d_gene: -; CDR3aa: CASRAGVEQYF; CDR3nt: TGTGCCTCAAGAGCAGGGGTCGAGCAGTACTTC
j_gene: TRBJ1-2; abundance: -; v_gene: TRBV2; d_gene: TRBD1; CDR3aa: CASSAQQGAGYTF; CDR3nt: TGTGCCAGCAGTGCACAACAGGGGGCCGGCTACACCTTC
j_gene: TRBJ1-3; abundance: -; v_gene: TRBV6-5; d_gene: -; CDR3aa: CASSSTVIGNTIYF; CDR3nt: TGTGCCAGCAGTAGCACGGTGATTGGAAACACCATATATTTT
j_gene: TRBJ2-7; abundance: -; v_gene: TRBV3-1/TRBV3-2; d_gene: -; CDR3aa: CASSSAVIYEQYF; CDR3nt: TGTGCCAGCAGCTCTGCAGTAATCTACGAGCAGTACTTC
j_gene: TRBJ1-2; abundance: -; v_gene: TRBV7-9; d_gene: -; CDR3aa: CASSSMDSNYGYTF; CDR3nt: TGTGCCAGCAGCTCGATGGACAGCAACTATGGCTACACCTTC
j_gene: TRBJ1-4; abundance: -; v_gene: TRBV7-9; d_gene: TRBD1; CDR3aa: CASSKGQGAPSTTNEKLFF; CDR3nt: TGTGCCAGCAGCAAAGGACAGGGGGCCCCTTCGACAACTAATGAAAAACTGTTTTTT
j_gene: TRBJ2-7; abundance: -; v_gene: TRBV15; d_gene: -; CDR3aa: CATSRVIPRAGGEYEQYF; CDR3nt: TGTGCCACCAGCAGAGTGATCCCGCGGGCAGGCGGGGAGTACGAGCAGTACTTC
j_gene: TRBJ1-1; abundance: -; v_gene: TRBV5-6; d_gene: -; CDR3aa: CASSLWTRDWDTEAFF; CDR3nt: TGTGCCAGCAGCTTGTGGACCCGGGACTGGGACACTGAAGCTTTCTTT
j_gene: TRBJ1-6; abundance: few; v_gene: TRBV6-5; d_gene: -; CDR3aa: CASSYSSRDWSSPLHF; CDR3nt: TGTGCCAGCAGTTACTCTTCCCGGGACTGGAGTTCACCCCTCCACTTT
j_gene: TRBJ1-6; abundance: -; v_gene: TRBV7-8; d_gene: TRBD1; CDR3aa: CASSPIWDSGSPLHF; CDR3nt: TGTGCCAGCAGCCCAATATGGGACAGTGGTTCACCCCTCCACTTT
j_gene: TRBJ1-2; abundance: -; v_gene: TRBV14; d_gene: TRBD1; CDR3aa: CASSAGTGPYGYTF; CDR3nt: TGTGCCAGCAGCGCCGGGACAGGGCCCTATGGCTACACCTTC
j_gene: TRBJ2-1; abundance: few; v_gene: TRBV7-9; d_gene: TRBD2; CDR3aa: CASSFPGLAGYEQFF; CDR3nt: TGTGCCAGCAGCTTTCCGGGACTAGCGGGATATGAGCAGTTCTTC
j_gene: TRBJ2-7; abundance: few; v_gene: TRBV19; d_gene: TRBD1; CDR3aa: CASSPRTGGGEQYF; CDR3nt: TGTGCCAGTAGTCCCCGGACAGGTGGAGGCGAGCAGTACTTC
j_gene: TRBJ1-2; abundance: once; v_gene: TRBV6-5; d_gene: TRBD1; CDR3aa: CASSRSPGGIGYTF; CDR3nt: TGTGCCAGCAGTCGCTCCCCAGGGGGGATAGGCTACACCTTC
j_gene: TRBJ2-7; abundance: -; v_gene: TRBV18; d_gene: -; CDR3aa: CASSPRQDSYEQYF; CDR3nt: TGTGCCAGCTCACCACGGCAGGACTCCTACGAGCAGTACTTC
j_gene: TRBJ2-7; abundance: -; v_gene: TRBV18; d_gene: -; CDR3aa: CASSREPGGEQYF; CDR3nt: TGTGCCAGCTCACGGGAGCCCGGCGGGGAGCAGTACTTC
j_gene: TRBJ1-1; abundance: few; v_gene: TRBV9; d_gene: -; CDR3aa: CASSEGGRFDTEAFF; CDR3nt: TGTGCCAGCAGCGAGGGCGGGAGATTTGACACTGAAGCTTTCTTT